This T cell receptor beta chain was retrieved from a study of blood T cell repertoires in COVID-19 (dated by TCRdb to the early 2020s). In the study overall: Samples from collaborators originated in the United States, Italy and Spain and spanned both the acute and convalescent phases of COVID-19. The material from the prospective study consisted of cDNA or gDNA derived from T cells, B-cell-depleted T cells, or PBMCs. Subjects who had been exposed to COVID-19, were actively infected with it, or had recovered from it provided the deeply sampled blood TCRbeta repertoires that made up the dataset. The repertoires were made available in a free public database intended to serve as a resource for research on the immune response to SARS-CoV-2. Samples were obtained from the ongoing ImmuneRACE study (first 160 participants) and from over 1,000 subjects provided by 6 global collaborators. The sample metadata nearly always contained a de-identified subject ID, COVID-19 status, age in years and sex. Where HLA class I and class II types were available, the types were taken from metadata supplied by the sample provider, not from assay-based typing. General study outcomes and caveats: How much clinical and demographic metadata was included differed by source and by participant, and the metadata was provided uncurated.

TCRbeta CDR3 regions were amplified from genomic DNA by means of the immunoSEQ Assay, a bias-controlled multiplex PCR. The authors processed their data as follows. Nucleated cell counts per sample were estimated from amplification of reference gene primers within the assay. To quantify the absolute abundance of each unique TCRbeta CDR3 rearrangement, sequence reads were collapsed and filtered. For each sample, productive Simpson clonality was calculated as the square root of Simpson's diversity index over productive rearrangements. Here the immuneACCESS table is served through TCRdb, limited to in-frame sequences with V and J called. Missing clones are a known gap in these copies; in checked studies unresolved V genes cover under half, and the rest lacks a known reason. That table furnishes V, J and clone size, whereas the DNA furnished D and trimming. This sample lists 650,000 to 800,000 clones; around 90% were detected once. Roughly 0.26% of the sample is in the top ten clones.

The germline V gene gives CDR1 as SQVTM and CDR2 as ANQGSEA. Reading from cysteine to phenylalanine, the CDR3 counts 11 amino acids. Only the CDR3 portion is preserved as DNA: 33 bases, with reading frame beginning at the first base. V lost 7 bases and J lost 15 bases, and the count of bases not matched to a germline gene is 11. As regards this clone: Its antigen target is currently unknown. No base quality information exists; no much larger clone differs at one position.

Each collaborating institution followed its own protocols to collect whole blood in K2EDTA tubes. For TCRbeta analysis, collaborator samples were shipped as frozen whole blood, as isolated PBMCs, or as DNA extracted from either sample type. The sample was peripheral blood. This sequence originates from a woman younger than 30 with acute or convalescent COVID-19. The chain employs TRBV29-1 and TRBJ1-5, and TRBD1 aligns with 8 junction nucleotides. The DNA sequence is TGCAGCGCCGAGTACAGGGGGAGAAGGCATTTT. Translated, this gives CSAEYRGRRHF. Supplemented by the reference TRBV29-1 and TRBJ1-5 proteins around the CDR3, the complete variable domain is SAVISQKPSRDICQRGTSLTIQCQVDSQVTMMFWYRQQPGQSLTLIATANQGSEATYESGFVIDKFPISRPNLTFSTLTVSNMSPEDSSIYLCSAEYRGRRHFGDGTRLSIL.